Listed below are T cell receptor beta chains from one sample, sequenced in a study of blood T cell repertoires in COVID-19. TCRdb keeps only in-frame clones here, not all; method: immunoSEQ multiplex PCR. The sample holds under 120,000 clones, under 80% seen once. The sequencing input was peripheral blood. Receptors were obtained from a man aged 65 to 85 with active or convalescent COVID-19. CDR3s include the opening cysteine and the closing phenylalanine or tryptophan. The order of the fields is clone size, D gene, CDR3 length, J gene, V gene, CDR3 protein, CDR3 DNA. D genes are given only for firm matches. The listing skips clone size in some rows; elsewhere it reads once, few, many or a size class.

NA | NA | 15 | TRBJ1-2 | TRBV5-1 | CASRRGAGANYGYTF | TGCGCCAGCCGACGTGGGGCGGGAGCTAACTATGGCTACACCTTC
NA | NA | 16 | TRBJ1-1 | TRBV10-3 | CAISSETATMNTEAFF | TGTGCCATCAGTTCCGAAACCGCAACTATGAACACTGAAGCTTTCTTT
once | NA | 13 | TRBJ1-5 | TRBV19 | CASSRGSNQPQHF | TGTGCCAGTAGTAGGGGCAGCAATCAGCCCCAGCATTTT
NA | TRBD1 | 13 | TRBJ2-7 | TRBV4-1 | CASSPQQGYEQYF | TGCGCCAGCAGCCCTCAACAGGGGTACGAGCAGTACTTC
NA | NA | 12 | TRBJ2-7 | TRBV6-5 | CASGDTAYEQYF | TGTGCAAGCGGGGACACAGCCTACGAGCAGTACTTC
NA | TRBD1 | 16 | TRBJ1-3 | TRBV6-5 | CASRLTGGNSGNTIYF | TGTGCCAGCCGTTTGACAGGGGGAAACTCTGGAAACACCATATATTTT
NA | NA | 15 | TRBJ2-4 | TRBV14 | CASSQASGQGNIQYF | TGTGCCAGCAGCCAAGCCTCAGGGCAGGGAAACATTCAGTACTTC
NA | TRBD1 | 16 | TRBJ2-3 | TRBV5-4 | CASSLAQGARTDTQYF | TGTGCCAGCAGCTTGGCCCAGGGGGCGCGCACAGATACGCAGTATTTT
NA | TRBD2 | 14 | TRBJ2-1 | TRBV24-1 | CATSLSGSYNEQFF | TGTGCCACCAGTCTCAGCGGGAGTTACAATGAGCAGTTCTTC
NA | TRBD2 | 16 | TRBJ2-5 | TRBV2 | CASSELLAGDSETQYF | TGTGCCAGCAGTGAGTTACTAGCGGGAGATAGTGAGACCCAGTACTTC
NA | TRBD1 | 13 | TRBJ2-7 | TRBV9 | CASSVGQGGEQYF | TGTGCCAGCAGCGTAGGACAGGGCGGCGAGCAGTACTTC
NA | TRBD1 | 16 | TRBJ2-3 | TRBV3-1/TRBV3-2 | CASSQATGGWSDTQYF | TGTGCCAGCAGCCAAGCCACAGGGGGTTGGTCAGATACGCAGTATTTT
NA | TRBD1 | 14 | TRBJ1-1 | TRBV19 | CASSSGQTNTEAFF | TGTGCCAGTAGCTCGGGACAGACTAACACTGAAGCTTTCTTT
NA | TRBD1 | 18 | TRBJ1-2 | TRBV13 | CASSDRTGVWFSNYGYTF | TGTGCCAGCAGCGACCGGACAGGCGTGTGGTTCTCTAACTATGGCTACACCTTC
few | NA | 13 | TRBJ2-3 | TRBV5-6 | CASSLNPLASEYF | TGTGCCAGCAGCTTGAATCCTTTAGCTTCAGAGTATTTT
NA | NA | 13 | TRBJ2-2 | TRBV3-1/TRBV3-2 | CASSLSGVGELFF | TGTGCCAGCAGCCTCTCGGGGGTAGGGGAGCTGTTTTTT
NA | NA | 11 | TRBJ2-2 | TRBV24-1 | CATPKQGELFF | TGTGCCACCCCCAAACAGGGGGAGCTGTTTTTT
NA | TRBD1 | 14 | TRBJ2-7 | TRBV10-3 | CAIRGQGGSYEQYF | TGTGCCATCAGGGGACAGGGAGGCTCCTACGAGCAGTACTTC